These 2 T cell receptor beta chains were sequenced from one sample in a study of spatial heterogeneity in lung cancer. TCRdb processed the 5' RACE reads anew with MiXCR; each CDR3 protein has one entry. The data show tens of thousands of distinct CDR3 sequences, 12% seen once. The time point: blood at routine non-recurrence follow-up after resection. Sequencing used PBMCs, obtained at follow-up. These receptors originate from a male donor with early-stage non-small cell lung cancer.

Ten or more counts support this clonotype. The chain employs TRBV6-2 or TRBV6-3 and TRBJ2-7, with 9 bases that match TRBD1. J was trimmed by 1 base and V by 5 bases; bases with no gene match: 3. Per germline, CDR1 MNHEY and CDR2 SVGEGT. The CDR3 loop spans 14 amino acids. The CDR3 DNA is TGTGCCAGCAGTCGGACAGGGGAATCCTACGAGCAGTACTTC. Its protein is CASSRTGESYEQYF.

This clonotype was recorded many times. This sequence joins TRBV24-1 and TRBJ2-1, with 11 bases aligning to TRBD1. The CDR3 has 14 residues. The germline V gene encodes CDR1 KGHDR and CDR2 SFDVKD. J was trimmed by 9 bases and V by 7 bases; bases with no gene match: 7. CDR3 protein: CATSGGTGGFEQFF. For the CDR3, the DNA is TGTGCCACCAGCGGGGGGACAGGGGGATTTGAGCAGTTCTTC.